The following is a T cell receptor beta chain sequence with its context. Its specificity is unknown. This entry comes from a study of Ad26.COV2.S vaccination and SARS-CoV-2 variants. Broader study findings: Total T cell responses were possibly underestimated by TCR breadth and depth analyses. Considerable breadth of spike-specific CD8+ and CD4+ T cell responses has reportedly been documented following vaccination. Vaccine recipients posted higher spike-specific TCR breadth than their placebo counterparts. Similar non-spike TCR breadth was observed in recipients of vaccine and of placebo.

V was trimmed by 4 bases and J by 10 bases, leaving 14 bases between them. The CDR3 sequence is 14 residues long. Germline CDR1 reads LGHDT; CDR2 reads YNNKEL (reference sequence). Data came from immunoSEQ multiplex PCR; TCRdb stores just in-frame clones and leaves some out. The sample lists 300,000 to 400,000 clones; 92% were seen once. The sequencing here drew on peripheral blood, taken after recovery from COVID-19. V usage is TRBV3-1 (or the pseudogene TRBV3-2) and J usage is TRBJ1-6, with D possibly being TRBD1 (5 bases). This clonotype originated in a human donor who had recovered from COVID-19. The CDR3 DNA reads as TGTGCCAGCAGCCCTCCCAGGGTTTACTCACCCCTCCACTTT. Translation: CASSPPRVYSPLHF.